Described below is a single T cell receptor beta chain sequence and its context. Its antigen is not known. This record comes from a study of shared clonotypes between healthy human individuals. For each subset, genomic DNA was distributed in equal portions over several immunoSEQ plates. This table comes from immunoSEQ multiplex PCR, and its TCRdb copy is limited to in-frame clones, with some not included. The data show roughly 1,500,000 clones, with roughly 98% seen just once and around 0.45% held by the top ten. Findings of the study overall: Generally, naive subsets came out with larger estimated richness than memory subsets.

Germline lookup yields CDR1 KGHSH and CDR2 LQKENI. The CDR3 contains 13 residues. Between the trimmed V and J ends, which lost 2 bases and 5 bases, there was a span of 7 bases. Sequenced sample: naive CD4+ T cells sorted from blood. Subset of the sample: CD45RA+ positively selected. The J gene is TRBJ2-1, the V gene TRBV18; TRBD2 might be the D (6 bases). The sequence came from a man in his thirties or forties in good health. The CDR3 nucleotides read TGTGCCAGCTCACCATTAGCGGACAATGAGCAGTTCTTC. Protein: CASSPLADNEQFF.